This T cell receptor (beta chain) was obtained from a study of T-cell reconstitution after alpha-beta-depleted transplantation in children. This clonotype has only a few counts. The V gene lost 0 bases and the J gene lost 7 bases, with 10 bases spanning the gap. This CDR3 spans 14 amino acids. Germline CDR1 reads LNHNV; CDR2 reads YYDKDF (reference sequence). The library targeted TCRbeta and was prepared with unique molecular identifiers. Each CDR3 protein gets one entry after TCRdb re-called the PCR reads with MiXCR. The table shows 600,000 to 700,000 distinct CDR3 sequences, with approximately 16% occurring only once.

The source is a human donor who donated a stem cell graft to a child with acute myeloid leukemia. The sample in question was PBMCs from the stem cell graft donor, obtained from the stem cell graft. This rearrangement joins TRBV15 to TRBJ2-1, with D perhaps TRBD1 (5 bases). CDR3 nucleotide sequence: TGTGCCACCAGCAGAGATCAGGGTGGGAATGAGCAGTTCTTC. It translates to CATSRDQGGNEQFF.